One and the same sample provided the 26 T cell receptor beta chains below, sequenced in a study of neurological immune-mediated disorders. Time point meaning: longitudinal time-point 2. TCRdb analysed the 5' RACE reads with MiXCR anew, one entry per CDR3 protein. In the table there are about 80,000 distinct CDR3 sequences, 5.8% of which are singletons. The sample comprised PBMCs. The receptors were gathered from a woman aged 55-69 years with multiple sclerosis.

The J gene is TRBJ2-1, the V gene TRBV20-1, with D uncertain. The CDR3 is made up of 12 amino acids. Germline-derived CDR1 and CDR2 are DFQATT and SNEGSKA (reference sequence). Trimming took 2 bases from V and 4 from J, leaving 6 bases between them. As DNA, the CDR3 is TGCAGTGCTAGATTGCGGTACAATGAGCAGTTCTTC. Translated, it gives CSARLRYNEQFF.

This clonotype was seen ten or more times. The chain uses TRBV20-1 and TRBJ2-1; D is perhaps TRBD1 or TRBD2 (6 bases each). Germline lookup yields CDR1 DFQATT and CDR2 SNEGSKA (reference sequence). The CDR3 has 13 amino acids. Trimming stripped 0 bases from V and 8 bases from J, with 11 bases between. The CDR3 DNA follows: TGCAGTGCTAGAGATTGGGGGGCCCATGAGCAGTTCTTC. Amino acids: CSARDWGAHEQFF.

This clonotype was seen repeatedly, ten times or more. This chain uses TRBV27 with TRBJ2-5; tentatively, D is TRBD1 (6 bases). Germline CDR1 reads MNHEY; CDR2 reads SMNVEV (reference sequence). The CDR3 spans 15 residues. V lost 5 bases and J lost 2, with 15 bases in between. Here the CDR3 reads CASSRRGWEQETQYF. CDR3 bases: TGTGCCAGCAGTCGCAGGGGTTGGGAACAAGAGACCCAGTACTTC.

The chain uses TRBV28 and TRBJ2-1; the D gene is possibly TRBD2 (7 bases). This CDR3 has 18 amino acids. Germline V gene lookup returns CDR1 MDHEN and CDR2 SYDVKM. Trimming removed 6 bases from V and 3 bases from J, with 24 bases in between. The CDR3 coding sequence is TGTGCCAGCAGACCTATTATGGGGGGGGCCCCTGACTACAATGAGCAGTTCTTC. Its translation is CASRPIMGGAPDYNEQFF.

This clonotype was observed many times. The chain's CDR3 is CASSETSGLSYNEQFF. Written as DNA, the CDR3 is TGTGCCAGCAGCGAAACTAGCGGACTCTCCTACAATGAGCAGTTCTTC. The chain combines TRBV7-6 with TRBJ2-1, with 8 bases identical to TRBD2. Germline V lookup: CDR1 SGHVS, CDR2 FNYEAQ. The CDR3 covers 16 residues. V was clipped by 5 bases and J by 0 bases; unmatched bases: 6. Filled out from reference TRBV7-6 and TRBJ2-1, the complete variable domain reads GAGVSQSPRYKVTKRGQDVALRCDPISGHVSLYWYRQALGQGPEFLTYFNYEAQQDKSGLPNDRFSAERPEGSISTLTIQRTEQRDSAMYRCASSETSGLSYNEQFFGPGTRLTVL.

This clonotype has a count of ten or more. This chain connects TRBV24-1 to TRBJ2-3; perhaps TRBD2 as D (6 bases). The CDR3 is 15 residues long. CDR1 is KGHDR, CDR2 SFDVKD, per germline. With 4 bases removed from V and 4 bases from J, the gap between germline ends came to 14 bases. The CDR3 sequence is CATSDRDSWADTQYF. CDR3 in DNA: TGTGCCACCAGTGACCGGGACTCCTGGGCAGATACGCAGTATTTT.

This clonotype was observed at least ten times. The chain carries TRBV20-1 and TRBJ1-1; TRBD1 might be the D (5 bases). The CDR3 runs 13 residues. Germline values: CDR1 DFQATT, CDR2 SNEGSKA (reference sequence). Trimming left V 5 bases short and J 4 bases short, with 14 bases between. The CDR3 DNA is TGCAGTGCTTCGAACTCGGGGCGCACTGAAGCTTTCTTT. It is translated as CSASNSGRTEAFF.

The rearrangement links TRBV7-6 to TRBJ2-2, with 11 bases matching TRBD2. V was clipped by 6 bases and J by 6 bases; unmatched bases: 6. CDR3 length equals 15 residues. Germline-derived CDR1 and CDR2 are SGHVS and FNYEAQ. The CDR3 nucleotides are TGTGCCAGCAGTTCCGGACTAGCGGGCGCCGGGGAGCTGTTTTTT. Amino acids: CASSSGLAGAGELFF.

This clonotype was counted between two and nine times. V gene TRBV2 combines with J gene TRBJ1-6, with TRBD1 as a possible D gene (5 bases). This CDR3 region has 14 residues. Germline lookup yields CDR1 SNHLY and CDR2 FYNNEI. V lost 9 bases to trimming and J lost 10 bases, with 19 bases between them. CDR3 protein: CASHSAGQRSPLHF. DNA of the CDR3: TGTGCCAGTCACTCGGCAGGGCAGAGATCACCCCTCCACTTT. The full variable domain, completed using reference TRBV2 and TRBJ1-6, is EPEVTQTPSHQVTQMGQEVILRCVPISNHLYFYWYRQILGQKVEFLVSFYNNEISEKSEIFDDQFSVERPDGSNFTLKIRSTKLEDSAMYFCASHSAGQRSPLHFGNGTRLTVT.

Ten or more counts support this clonotype. The chain employs TRBV15 and TRBJ2-7; 8 bases are a match to TRBD1. V shed 0 bases and J 2 bases; nucleotides not matched to a gene: 0. Germline CDR1 LNHNV, CDR2 YYDKDF (reference sequence). CDR3 length: 14 residues. The chain's CDR3 is CATSRDRGPYEQYF. CDR3 sequence (DNA): TGTGCCACCAGCAGAGACAGGGGGCCCTACGAGCAGTACTTC.

This clonotype was counted ten times or more. The gene calls are TRBV7-9 and TRBJ2-1, with TRBD1 matching over 7 bases. Trimming cost V 5 bases and J 4 bases; bases outside gene matches: 5. The germline gives CDR1 SEHNR, CDR2 FQNEAQ (reference sequence). The CDR3 consists of 14 residues. This CDR3 reads CASSKGGTYNEQFF. The CDR3 coding sequence is TGTGCCAGCAGCAAAGGGGGCACTTACAATGAGCAGTTCTTC.

This clonotype was recorded at least ten times. The chain joins TRBV28 to TRBJ1-5; no clear D gene. V lost 6 bases and J lost 2, with 8 bases in between. The CDR3 sequence is 13 residues long. CDR1 is MDHEN and CDR2 is SYDVKM in the germline V gene. CDR3 sequence (DNA): TGTGCCAGCAGGTCCGGGGGCAATCAGCCCCAGCATTTT. Encoded protein: CASRSGGNQPQHF. The full variable domain, completed using reference TRBV28 and TRBJ1-5, is DVKVTQSSRYLVKRTGEKVFLECVQDMDHENMFWYRQDPGLGLRLIYFSYDVKMKEKGDIPEGYSVSREKKERFSLILESASTNQTSMYLCASRSGGNQPQHFGDGTRLSIL.

This clonotype was detected many times. The CDR3 sequence: CSAREPEAFF. The CDR3 DNA reads TGCAGTGCTAGAGAACCAGAAGCTTTCTTT. The rearrangement uses TRBV20-1 and TRBJ1-1; D is uncertain. Germline V gene lookup returns CDR1 DFQATT and CDR2 SNEGSKA (reference sequence). The CDR3 is 10 residues long. V lost 0 bases, J lost 8 bases, and 4 bases lay in between.

Many counts were recorded for this clonotype. CDR3 bases: TGTGCCAGCAGCCCCGTCTCTGGGGCCAACGTCCTGACTTTC. It yields the protein CASSPVSGANVLTF. The rearrangement uses TRBV3-1 and TRBJ2-6; no firm D call. The CDR3 is 14 amino acids. Per the germline V gene, CDR1 is LGHDT and CDR2 is YNNKEL (reference sequence). Trimming left V 4 bases short and J 0 bases short, with 4 bases between.

This clonotype was seen many times. The chain couples TRBV5-1 to TRBJ2-1, with 8 bases identical to TRBD1. CDR1 and CDR2 (germline): SGHRS, YFSETQ. With V trimmed by 7 bases and J by 2 bases, 5 bases remained unmatched. This CDR3 has 14 amino acids. The CDR3 here is CASQQQGAYNEQFF. The CDR3 coding sequence is TGCGCCAGCCAGCAACAGGGGGCCTACAATGAGCAGTTCTTC. The complete variable domain, with remaining parts taken from reference TRBV5-1 and TRBJ2-1, reads KAGVTQTPRYLIKTRGQQVTLSCSPISGHRSVSWYQQTPGQGLQFLFEYFSETQRNKGNFPGRFSGRQFSNSRSEMNVSTLELGDSALYLCASQQQGAYNEQFFGPGTRLTVL.

This clonotype was seen at least ten times. V usage is TRBV3-1 and J usage is TRBJ2-2, with D tentatively TRBD1 (6 bases). The CDR3 has 14 residues. The V end lost 4 bases, the J end lost 9 bases, and 15 bases lay between the germline ends. CDR1 LGHDT and CDR2 YNNKEL come from the germline V gene (reference sequence). The CDR3 nucleotides read TGTGCCAGCAGCCCGGACAGCATTAGGAGGGAGCTGTTTTTT. Translating gives CASSPDSIRRELFF.

At least ten counts were recorded for this clonotype. V is TRBV20-1 and J is TRBJ2-5; D is ambiguous. Germline-derived CDR1 and CDR2 are DFQATT and SNEGSKA (reference sequence). The ends were cut back, 8 bases at V and 3 bases at J, with 16 bases in the middle. This CDR3 has 13 residues. CDR3 loop: CSLGGTAKETQYF. DNA of the CDR3: TGCAGTCTCGGCGGAACAGCGAAAGAGACCCAGTACTTC.

Ten or more counts support this clonotype. The chain has TRBV12-3 or TRBV12-4 and TRBJ2-3; the D gene is possibly TRBD2 (6 bases). V lost 6 bases to trimming and J lost 5 bases, with 12 bases between them. This CDR3 comprises 13 residues. CDR3 in DNA: TGTGCCAGCAGCCCAACGACTAGAGATACGCAGTATTTT. Translated: CASSPTTRDTQYF.

This clonotype showed up many times. CDR3 DNA sequence: TGCAGTGCTAAGACAGGGCCCCATGAGCAGTTCTTC. It yields the protein CSAKTGPHEQFF. The V and J genes are TRBV20-1 and TRBJ2-1, with 7 bases aligning to TRBD1. Trimming took 4 bases from V and 8 from J; bases not matched to a gene: 5. Germline lookup yields CDR1 DFQATT and CDR2 SNEGSKA (reference sequence). The CDR3 extends over 12 amino acids.

There are many counts of this clonotype. The chain employs TRBV20-1 and TRBJ1-6, with 8 bases aligning to TRBD1. V was clipped by 1 base and J by 7 bases; unmatched bases: 9. The CDR3 runs 16 residues. The germline CDR1 and CDR2 sequences are DFQATT and SNEGSKA (reference sequence). The chain's CDR3 is CSARVGSGGGNSPLHF. CDR3 nucleotides: TGCAGTGCTAGAGTTGGGTCAGGGGGCGGCAATTCACCCCTCCACTTT.

This clonotype was recorded many times. J is TRBJ1-2 and V is TRBV20-1; D gene ambiguous. Germline V lookup: CDR1 DFQATT, CDR2 SNEGSKA (reference sequence). The CDR3 length is 12 residues. V was cut by 3 bases and J by 0 bases, with 5 bases left in between. Here the CDR3 reads CSASRANYGYTF. CDR3 nucleotides: TGCAGTGCTAGCCGAGCTAACTATGGCTACACCTTC.

The table lists this clonotype with many counts. The chain links TRBV7-9 to TRBJ2-7; 11 bases map to TRBD2. This CDR3 has 14 residues. CDR1 is SEHNR, CDR2 FQNEAQ, per germline (reference sequence). The V gene end was trimmed by 9 bases and the J gene end by 6 bases; junction bases not matched to a gene: 10. CDR3 nucleotide sequence: TGTGCCAGAAGGCCCCTAGCGGGGGGTTCCGAGCAGTACTTC. Encoded protein: CARRPLAGGSEQYF. Supplemented by reference TRBV7-9 and TRBJ2-7, the full variable domain reads DTGVSQNPRHKITKRGQNVTFRCDPISEHNRLYWYRQTLGQGPEFLTYFQNEAQLEKSRLLSDRFSAERPKGSFSTLEIQRTEQGDSAMYLCARRPLAGGSEQYFGPGTRLTVT.

This clonotype appeared many times. The chain uses TRBV5-1 and TRBJ2-7; D call uncertain. V shed 4 bases and J shed 0 bases, with 17 bases lying between them. Germline V gives CDR1 SGHRS, CDR2 YFSETQ. This CDR3 has 16 residues. CDR3 DNA: TGCGCCAGCAGCCCCCCAGGTGCCAGGTCCTCCTACGAGCAGTACTTC. Residues: CASSPPGARSSYEQYF.

This clonotype came up many times. This sequence joins TRBV12-3 or TRBV12-4 and TRBJ1-6; 10 nucleotides line up with TRBD1. The J segment lost 10 bases and the V segment lost 5 bases, leaving 5 bases of the junction unmatched. The CDR3 totals 14 residues. The CDR3 sequence is CASSPGTGVSPLHF. Here the CDR3 DNA reads TGTGCCAGCAGTCCCGGGACAGGGGTCTCACCCCTCCACTTT.

Ten or more counts support this clonotype. The gene calls are TRBV7-8 and TRBJ1-1; no firm D call. Germline assignment: CDR1 SGHVS and CDR2 FQNEAQ. V was clipped by 4 bases and J by 1 base, with 10 bases between them. The CDR3 loop spans 14 amino acids. The CDR3 sequence is CASSSDGRNTEAFF. The CDR3 coding sequence is TGTGCCAGCAGCTCCGACGGGCGGAACACTGAAGCTTTCTTT.

This clonotype was counted ten times or more. The chain combines TRBV5-5 with TRBJ2-7, with 8 bases matching TRBD1. In germline, CDR1 is SGHKS, CDR2 YYEKEE (reference sequence). Trimming at V came to 4 bases and at J to 1 base, leaving 10 bases not matched to a gene. CDR3 length: 16 residues. The CDR3 sequence is CASSLTNRGSSYEQYF. In DNA form, the CDR3 reads TGTGCCAGCAGCCTCACCAACAGGGGGTCATCCTACGAGCAGTACTTC.